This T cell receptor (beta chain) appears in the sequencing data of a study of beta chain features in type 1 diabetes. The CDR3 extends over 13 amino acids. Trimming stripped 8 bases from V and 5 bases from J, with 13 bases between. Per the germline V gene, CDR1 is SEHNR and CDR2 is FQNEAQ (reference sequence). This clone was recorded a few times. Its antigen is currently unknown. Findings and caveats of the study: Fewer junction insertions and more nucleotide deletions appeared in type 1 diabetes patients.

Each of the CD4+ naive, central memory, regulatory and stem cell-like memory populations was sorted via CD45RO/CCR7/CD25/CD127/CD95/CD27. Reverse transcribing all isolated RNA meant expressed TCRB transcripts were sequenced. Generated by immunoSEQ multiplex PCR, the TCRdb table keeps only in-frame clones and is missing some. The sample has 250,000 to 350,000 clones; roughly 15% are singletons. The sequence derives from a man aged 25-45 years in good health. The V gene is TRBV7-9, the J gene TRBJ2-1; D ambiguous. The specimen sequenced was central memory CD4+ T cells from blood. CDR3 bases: TGTGCCAGCGCCGAAGAGTTTCACAATGAGCAGTTCTTC. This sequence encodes CASAEEFHNEQFF.